The 29 T cell receptor beta chains below were found in one sample sequenced in a study of spatial heterogeneity in lung cancer. Time point given: sample taken at primary tumor resection. Unsorted whole RNA from tumor, nontumor lung or frozen PBMC underwent sequencing. TCRdb passed the 5' RACE reads through MiXCR, listing each CDR3 protein once. The sample includes some 64,000 distinct CDR3 sequences, about 8% of them seen just once. The source was PBMCs, collected at surgery. These receptors were obtained from a female donor with early-stage non-small cell lung cancer.

In its sample, this clonotype was seen many times. The chain links TRBV6-1 to TRBJ2-7; 9 bases fit TRBD2. CDR1 is MNHNS and CDR2 is SASEGT in the germline V gene. V shed 7 bases, J shed 6 bases, and the junction held 19 bases outside the gene matches. The CDR3 consists of 17 residues. CDR3 amino acids: CASTGPTGLAGRGEQYF. The CDR3 region has the DNA TGTGCCAGCACCGGACCGACGGGCCTAGCGGGGCGCGGCGAGCAGTACTTC.

The chain employs TRBV24-1 and TRBJ2-5, with TRBD1 matching over 8 bases. Germline values: CDR1 KGHDR, CDR2 SFDVKD. The CDR3 is 15 residues long. V lost 2 bases to trimming and J lost 5 bases; unmatched junction nucleotides: 6. Here the CDR3 DNA reads TGTGCCACCAGTGATTCGACAGGGGTATGGGAGACCCAGTACTTC. It codes for CATSDSTGVWETQYF.

This clonotype has more than one count but fewer than ten. This sequence joins TRBV12-3 or TRBV12-4 and TRBJ1-5; TRBD1 matches 7 bases. J lost 1 base, V lost 5 bases, and 5 bases had no gene match. The CDR3 spans 15 residues. The CDR3 reads CASSPSGQSNQPQHF. CDR3 bases: TGTGCCAGCAGTCCCTCGGGACAGAGCAATCAGCCCCAGCATTTT.

Only a few counts were recorded for this clonotype. V gene TRBV3-1 combines with J gene TRBJ1-2; TRBD1 matches 10 bases. This CDR3 is built from 16 residues. After removal of 4 bases from V and 2 bases from J, the junction contained 7 bases not matched to a gene. Germline V gives CDR1 LGHDT, CDR2 YNNKEL (reference sequence). This chain's CDR3 is CASSPSRTGGNYGYTF. The CDR3 nucleotides read TGTGCCAGCAGCCCCTCCCGGACAGGGGGGAACTATGGCTACACCTTC.

The chain joins TRBV7-9 to TRBJ1-2; D is undetermined. CDR3 length: 13 residues. Germline V gives CDR1 SEHNR, CDR2 FQNEAQ (reference sequence). The V end lost 1 base, the J end lost 4 bases, and 7 bases lay between the germline ends. CDR3: CASSLDPFYGYTF. DNA for the CDR3: TGTGCCAGCAGCTTAGATCCGTTCTATGGCTACACCTTC.

This chain uses TRBV5-1 with TRBJ2-1; TRBD1 matches 8 bases. CDR3 length equals 19 residues. CDR1 is SGHRS and CDR2 is YFSETQ in the germline V gene. V dropped 4 bases and J dropped 6; count of bases not matched to a gene: 21. The CDR3 DNA is TGCGCCAGCAGCCTACACTCACCCGCCGGACAGGGTGCGAGCAATGAGCAGTTCTTC. Amino acids: CASSLHSPAGQGASNEQFF.

This clonotype was counted ten times or more. J is TRBJ2-5 and V is TRBV28, with no clear D. Trimming stripped 4 bases from V and 4 bases from J, with 13 bases between. CDR3 size: 14 residues. Germline lookup yields CDR1 MDHEN and CDR2 SYDVKM. The DNA for the CDR3 is TGTGCCAGCAGTTACCGCCGGGCCGTAGAGACCCAGTACTTC. It encodes CASSYRRAVETQYF.

At least ten counts were recorded for this clonotype. This chain joins TRBV20-1 and TRBJ2-7, with 7 bases lining up with TRBD2. Germline CDR1 is DFQATT and CDR2 is SNEGSKA (reference sequence). V shed 0 bases and J 2 bases; nucleotides not matched to a gene: 16. This CDR3 is built from 18 residues. CDR3 protein: CSARERDRLAQSTYEQYF. The CDR3 nucleotides read TGCAGTGCTAGAGAGCGGGACCGACTAGCTCAATCCACCTACGAGCAGTACTTC.

This rearrangement joins TRBV7-8 to TRBJ1-4, with D tentatively TRBD1 (6 bases). This CDR3 is 15 amino acids long. Trimming stripped 4 bases from V and 7 bases from J, with 16 bases between. Germline values: CDR1 SGHVS, CDR2 FQNEAQ. The CDR3: CASSSAGARGEKLFF. The CDR3 nucleotides are TGTGCCAGCAGCTCCGCGGGGGCTAGGGGTGAAAAACTGTTTTTT. Variable domain in full (rest from reference TRBV7-8 and TRBJ1-4): GAGVSQSPRYKVAKRGQDVALRCDPISGHVSLFWYQQALGQGPEFLTYFQNEAQLDKSGLPSDRFFAERPEGSVSTLKIQRTQQEDSAVYLCASSSAGARGEKLFFGSGTQLSVL.

This clonotype ranks as medium-sized. The J gene is TRBJ2-1, the V gene TRBV5-6; D is possibly TRBD2 (5 bases). Germline V gene data show CDR1 as SGHDT and CDR2 as YYEEEE. The CDR3 covers 15 residues. V lost 5 bases and J lost 9, with 21 bases in between. CDR3 sequence (DNA): TGTGCCAGCAGTGTAACTAGAAGGGTTTTAGCTGAGCAGTTCTTC. It is translated as CASSVTRRVLAEQFF.

The chain has TRBV6-5 and TRBJ1-1, with 7 nucleotides matching TRBD1. The CDR3 is made up of 16 amino acids. V trimming: 4 bases; J trimming: 1 base; junction bases outside the gene matches: 9. Germline V gene data show CDR1 as MNHEY and CDR2 as SVGAGI. The CDR3 here is CASSSIRQGRNTEAFF. In DNA form, the CDR3 reads TGTGCCAGCAGTTCCATCCGACAGGGCAGGAACACTGAAGCTTTCTTT.

The J gene is TRBJ1-2, the V gene TRBV6-5; D is unresolved. V lost 2 bases and J lost 3, with 13 bases in between. Germline loops: CDR1 MNHEY, CDR2 SVGAGI. The CDR3 length is 15 residues. CDR3 in amino acids: CASSYGGRRHYGYTF. CDR3 DNA sequence: TGTGCCAGCAGTTACGGTGGCCGGAGGCACTATGGCTACACCTTC.

This clonotype was found a few times. The V gene is TRBV20-1, the J gene TRBJ2-5; perhaps TRBD2 as D (5 bases). The germline CDR1 and CDR2 sequences are DFQATT and SNEGSKA (reference sequence). Trimming removed 0 bases at V and 1 base at J, with 12 bases between. The length of the CDR3 is 15 residues. DNA of the CDR3: TGCAGTGCTAGAGAACAGAGCGGCGTCCAAGAGACCCAGTACTTC. Protein product: CSAREQSGVQETQYF.

The chain joins TRBV7-9 to TRBJ1-2, with D perhaps TRBD1 (6 bases). The CDR3 consists of 13 residues. Germline V gene lookup returns CDR1 SEHNR and CDR2 FQNEAQ (reference sequence). Trimming removed 3 bases at V and 6 bases at J, with 11 bases between. CDR3 loop: CASSFSGVDGYTF. CDR3 sequence (DNA): TGTGCCAGCAGCTTCTCAGGGGTGGATGGCTACACCTTC.

The sample holds many counts of this clonotype. The genes are TRBV5-4 and TRBJ2-3; D uncertain. Trimming removed 2 bases at V and 4 bases at J, with 11 bases between. The CDR3 contains 14 residues. The germline V gene encodes CDR1 SGHNT and CDR2 YYREEE (reference sequence). The chain's CDR3 is CASSFVPEADTQYF. The CDR3 coding sequence is TGTGCCAGCAGCTTCGTACCAGAAGCAGATACGCAGTATTTT.

This clonotype was detected many times. The chain has TRBV7-9 and TRBJ1-1, with unresolved D. Germline V CDR1 and CDR2: SEHNR, FQNEAQ (reference sequence). V shed 3 bases and J shed 2 bases, with 4 bases lying between them. The length of the CDR3 is 12 residues. The CDR3 bases are TGTGCCAGCAGCTTGACAAACACTGAAGCTTTCTTT. Amino acid sequence: CASSLTNTEAFF. The full variable domain, completed using reference TRBV7-9 and TRBJ1-1, is DTGVSQNPRHKITKRGQNVTFRCDPISEHNRLYWYRQTLGQGPEFLTYFQNEAQLEKSRLLSDRFSAERPKGSFSTLEIQRTEQGDSAMYLCASSLTNTEAFFGQGTRLTVV.

The V gene is TRBV12-3 or TRBV12-4, the J gene TRBJ1-4; no reliable D call. The CDR3 spans 14 residues. V gave up 1 base and J gave up 4 bases, with 7 bases separating them. The CDR3 region is CASSLGADNEKLFF. The DNA of the CDR3 is TGTGCCAGCAGTTTAGGGGCCGATAATGAAAAACTGTTTTTT.

This clonotype was counted between two and nine times. This sequence joins TRBV20-1 and TRBJ2-2; a weak D match, TRBD1 (6 bases). The CDR3 is 14 amino acids. CDR1 and CDR2 (germline): DFQATT, SNEGSKA (reference sequence). Trimming took off 0 bases at V and 6 bases at J, with 11 bases between the two ends. CDR3 nucleotides: TGCAGTGCTAGAGATAGTGCAGGGGCCGGGGAGCTGTTTTTT. It codes for CSARDSAGAGELFF.

As to this clonotype: A much larger clone lies a single base off, so this may be a read error. The genes are TRBV7-7 and TRBJ2-1, with 13 bases matching TRBD2. In germline, CDR1 is SSHAT, CDR2 FNYEAQ (reference sequence). The CDR3 contains 17 residues. CDR3 DNA: TGTGTCAGCAGCCCAACTAGCGGGAGGGCCGGGTACAATGAGCAGTTCTTC. Its protein product is CVSSPTSGRAGYNEQFF.

This clonotype was seen a handful of times. Possible read error: a much larger clone is one base away. This chain links TRBV12-3 or TRBV12-4 with TRBJ1-2, with a weak D call TRBD1 (6 bases). The CDR3 extends over 13 amino acids. Trimming removed 3 bases from V and 1 base from J, with 6 bases in between. CDR3 amino acids: CASSLDSNYGYTF. The CDR3 bases are TGTGCCAGCAGTTTGGACAGTAACTATGGCTACACCTTC.

The V and J genes are TRBV5-1 and TRBJ1-2; no clear D. Germline loops: CDR1 SGHRS, CDR2 YFSETQ. This CDR3 is 13 amino acids long. The V and J ends lost 2 bases and 6 bases respectively, with 11 bases between them. The DNA of the CDR3 is TGCGCCAGCAGCTTTGCAGGTCTAGATGGCTACACCTTC. Amino acids: CASSFAGLDGYTF.

This clonotype was detected ten times or more. The chain's CDR3 is CSGKQGGTGELFF. The CDR3 nucleotides are TGCAGCGGAAAGCAGGGCGGCACCGGGGAGCTGTTTTTT. V is TRBV29-1 and J is TRBJ2-2, with a possible D match to TRBD1 (5 bases). The length of the CDR3 is 13 residues. Germline assignment: CDR1 SQVTM and CDR2 ANQGSEA. V was shortened by 7 bases and J by 4 bases, with 13 bases between the two germline ends.

This clonotype occurred many times. V gene TRBV5-6 combines with J gene TRBJ1-2, with TRBD1 as a possible D gene (5 bases). Trimming took 0 bases from V and 6 from J, leaving 15 bases between them. The germline V gene has CDR1 SGHDT and CDR2 YYEEEE. This CDR3 is built from 15 residues. The CDR3 region has the DNA TGTGCCAGCAGCTTGGCCGCCAGGGATATCGATGGCTACACCTTC. Amino acid sequence: CASSLAARDIDGYTF.

This clonotype was observed a handful of times. The V call is TRBV5-4, the J call TRBJ1-6, with 9 nucleotides matching TRBD1. Trimming took 3 bases from V and 8 from J; bases not matched to a gene: 6. CDR3 length equals 15 residues. Germline V gene lookup returns CDR1 SGHNT and CDR2 YYREEE (reference sequence). CDR3 amino acids: CASSSPGQGYSPLHF. DNA for the CDR3: TGTGCCAGCAGCTCTCCGGGACAGGGTTATTCACCCCTCCACTTT.

The chain is built from TRBV29-1 and TRBJ2-5, with 12 bases lining up with TRBD1. The junction had 8 bases not matched to a gene; V was cut back by 3 bases and J by 6 bases. This CDR3 comprises 15 residues. Germline CDR1 is SQVTM and CDR2 is ANQGSEA. The CDR3 sequence: CSVDDRDRGRQTQYF. CDR3 DNA: TGCAGCGTTGACGATCGGGACAGGGGGCGGCAGACCCAGTACTTC. The whole variable domain, remainder taken from reference TRBV29-1 and TRBJ2-5, is SAVISQKPSRDICQRGTSLTIQCQVDSQVTMMFWYRQQPGQSLTLIATANQGSEATYESGFVIDKFPISRPNLTFSTLTVSNMSPEDSSIYLCSVDDRDRGRQTQYFGPGTRLLVL.

This chain links TRBV4-2 with TRBJ2-3; TRBD1 might be the D (6 bases). The CDR3 covers 19 residues. The V end was cut by 3 bases, the J end by 0 bases, with 22 bases between. CDR1 is LGHNA, CDR2 YNFKEQ, per germline. CDR3 bases: TGTGCCAGCAGCCACCCTGGATTCGACAGGATCCCTAGCACAGATACGCAGTATTTT. This gives the protein CASSHPGFDRIPSTDTQYF.

This clonotype showed up just a few times. The chain is built from TRBV7-9 and TRBJ1-2; the D gene is possibly TRBD1 (5 bases). CDR3 length: 14 amino acids. V lost 6 bases, J lost 8 bases, and 19 bases lay in between. Germline CDR1 is SEHNR and CDR2 is FQNEAQ (reference sequence). The CDR3 reads CASSSPGSPWGYTF. In nucleotides, the CDR3 is TGTGCCAGCAGTTCCCCAGGGTCCCCTTGGGGCTACACCTTC.

This clonotype was seen ten or more times. The rearrangement uses TRBV28 and TRBJ1-1, with 7 bases identical to TRBD1. Germline lookup yields CDR1 MDHEN and CDR2 SYDVKM. The CDR3 totals 14 residues. Germline trimming cut 11 bases from V and 0 bases from J; bases unmatched to any gene: 9. CDR3 loop: CAGTDSIMNTEAFF. CDR3 coding DNA: TGTGCCGGGACAGATTCGATCATGAACACTGAAGCTTTCTTT. Using reference TRBV28 and TRBJ1-1 for the parts outside the CDR3, the full variable domain is DVKVTQSSRYLVKRTGEKVFLECVQDMDHENMFWYRQDPGLGLRLIYFSYDVKMKEKGDIPEGYSVSREKKERFSLILESASTNQTSMYLCAGTDSIMNTEAFFGQGTRLTVV.

This clonotype was detected a few times. J is TRBJ1-1 and V is TRBV30; a possible D gene is TRBD1 (5 bases). Trimming cost V 0 bases and J 4 bases, with 12 bases left between them. Germline CDR1 and CDR2: GTSNPN and SVGIG (reference sequence). This CDR3 is built from 14 residues. The CDR3 is CAWSVGQGSTEAFF. The CDR3 nucleotides read TGTGCCTGGAGTGTAGGGCAGGGTTCCACTGAAGCTTTCTTT. Supplemented by reference TRBV30 and TRBJ1-1, the full variable domain reads SQTIHQWPATLVQPVGSPLSLECTVEGTSNPNLYWYRQAAGRGLQLLFYSVGIGQISSEVPQNLSASRPQDRQFILSSKKLLLSDSGFYLCAWSVGQGSTEAFFGQGTRLTVV.